Shown below are 18 T cell receptor beta chains from a single sample sequenced in a study of T cell repertoires in ileal Crohn's disease. Generated by immunoSEQ multiplex PCR, the TCRdb table keeps only in-frame clones and is missing some. The sample carries some 7,100 clones, 60% to 80% recorded once. The time point: neoterminal ileum biopsy at postoperative endoscopy, about 6 months after surgery. The sequenced material came from ileal tissue. All receptors derive from an adult with Crohn's disease.

Sample share makes this clone large. Additional DNA sequences in this sample encode the identical CDR3. The chain has TRBV6-1 and TRBJ1-1; TRBD1 agrees at 7 bases. CDR1 and CDR2 from the germline V gene are MNHNS and SASEGT. This CDR3 comprises 14 residues. V shed 6 bases and J 0 bases; nucleotides not matched to a gene: 4. Here the CDR3 reads CASRLQGVNTEAFF. DNA of the CDR3: TGTGCCAGCAGACTCCAGGGGGTGAACACTGAAGCTTTCTTT.

The chain recombines TRBV19 with TRBJ2-2; 10 bases line up with TRBD2. The CDR3 length is 14 residues. The germline V gene has CDR1 LNHDA and CDR2 SQIVND (reference sequence). CDR3: CGASGGAGSGELFF. The CDR3, as DNA: TGTGGGGCAAGCGGGGGGGCCGGATCCGGGGAGCTGTTTTTT.

V and J are TRBV4-3 and TRBJ1-4, with a tentative D call TRBD1 (5 bases). Between the trimmed V and J ends, which lost 0 bases and 3 bases, there was a span of 17 bases. The germline CDR1 and CDR2 sequences are LGHNA and YSLEER. The CDR3 runs 18 residues. CDR3 bases: TGCGCCAGCAGCCAAGAAAGGGAGGGGAAGGAGGCTAATGAAAAACTGTTTTTT. This translates into CASSQEREGKEANEKLFF.

This clone was picked up a small number of times. V and J are TRBV11-3 and TRBJ2-3, with 12 positions matching TRBD2. Per the germline V gene, CDR1 is SGHNT and CDR2 is YENEEA. This CDR3 region has 16 residues. V was clipped by 5 bases and J by 5 bases; unmatched bases: 8. CDR3 in DNA: TGTGCCAGCAGCCGCTCTAGCGGGGGGGCCCGAGATACGCAGTATTTT. Protein product: CASSRSSGGARDTQYF.

V and J are TRBV10-3 and TRBJ1-6, with TRBD1 matching over 9 bases. Germline V gives CDR1 ENHRY, CDR2 SYGVKD. The CDR3 extends over 13 amino acids. J gave up 7 bases and V 10 bases, and 5 bases lay outside the gene matches. CDR3 DNA sequence: TGTGCCAGTACGGGACAGGGAAATTCACCCCTCCACTTT. It is translated as CASTGQGNSPLHF.

J is TRBJ1-6 and V is TRBV6-4; D may be TRBD1 (6 bases). V was shortened by 6 bases and J by 6 bases, with 12 bases between the two germline ends. CDR1 and CDR2 (germline): MRHNA, SNTAGT. CDR3 size: 14 residues. The CDR3 here is CASSQQGGNSPLHF. The DNA of the CDR3 is TGTGCCAGCAGCCAACAGGGCGGTAATTCACCCCTCCACTTT.

This clone was counted a single time. This CDR3 is CASRHRRGEDEQYF. For the CDR3, the DNA is TGTGCCAGCAGGCACCGGCGGGGGGAGGACGAGCAGTACTTC. This chain connects TRBV7-2 to TRBJ2-7, with 8 bases fitting TRBD2. J lost 5 bases, V lost 6 bases, and 9 bases had no gene match. CDR1 SGHTA and CDR2 FQGNSA come from the germline V gene. The CDR3 has 14 amino acids.

J is TRBJ1-2 and V is TRBV4-3, with 8 bases fitting TRBD1. Germline V lookup: CDR1 LGHNA, CDR2 YSLEER. The CDR3 has 14 amino acids. The V segment lost 2 bases and the J segment 8 bases; nucleotides outside the gene matches: 7. The CDR3 is CASSQTGGGVGYTF. The CDR3 bases are TGCGCCAGCAGCCAAACAGGGGGAGGGGTCGGCTACACCTTC.

The chain carries TRBV30 and TRBJ1-3; maybe TRBD1 (6 bases). Between the trimmed V and J ends, which lost 1 base and 2 bases, there was a span of 6 bases. This CDR3 spans 13 amino acids. The germline gives CDR1 GTSNPN, CDR2 SVGIG (reference sequence). The CDR3 sequence: CAWSAGAGNTIYF. For the CDR3, the DNA is TGTGCCTGGAGTGCAGGGGCTGGAAACACCATATATTTT. The variable domain in full, completed from reference TRBV30 and TRBJ1-3, reads SQTIHQWPATLVQPVGSPLSLECTVEGTSNPNLYWYRQAAGRGLQLLFYSVGIGQISSEVPQNLSASRPQDRQFILSSKKLLLSDSGFYLCAWSAGAGNTIYFGEGSWLTVV.

This chain connects TRBV7-6 to TRBJ1-4; D is ambiguous. The CDR3 loop spans 14 amino acids. V was cut by 1 base and J by 7 bases, with 10 bases left in between. CDR1 and CDR2 (germline): SGHVS, FNYEAQ. The chain's CDR3 is CASSLEWASEKLFF. The CDR3 nucleotides read TGTGCCAGCAGCTTAGAATGGGCCTCTGAAAAACTGTTTTTT.

The rearrangement joins TRBV5-1 to TRBJ2-2; TRBD1 might be the D (5 bases). The CDR3 runs 15 residues. Germline CDR1 SGHRS, CDR2 YFSETQ. The V and J ends lost 4 bases and 4 bases respectively, with 14 bases between them. Here the CDR3 reads CASSMGRLGTGELFF. CDR3 nucleotide sequence: TGCGCCAGCAGCATGGGGCGGCTTGGCACCGGGGAGCTGTTTTTT. The full variable domain, its missing parts supplied by reference TRBV5-1 and TRBJ2-2, is KAGVTQTPRYLIKTRGQQVTLSCSPISGHRSVSWYQQTPGQGLQFLFEYFSETQRNKGNFPGRFSGRQFSNSRSEMNVSTLELGDSALYLCASSMGRLGTGELFFGEGSRLTVL.

V usage is TRBV5-1 and J usage is TRBJ2-3, with 15 nucleotides matching TRBD2. Trimming cost V 4 bases and J 6 bases; bases outside gene matches: 9. This CDR3 has 17 amino acids. Germline CDR1 is SGHRS and CDR2 is YFSETQ. CDR3 loop: CASSTPPGTSGGDTQYF. The DNA of the CDR3 is TGCGCCAGCAGCACACCACCCGGGACTAGCGGGGGGGATACGCAGTATTTT.

This rearrangement joins TRBV10-1 to TRBJ2-5; 7 nucleotides line up with TRBD1. Germline CDR1 and CDR2: WNHNN and SYGVQD (reference sequence). This CDR3 comprises 15 residues. Trimming removed 6 bases from V and 2 bases from J; junction bases left unmatched: 9. The CDR3 nucleotides are TGCGCCAGCAGCCCCACCGGGACAGATCAAGAGACCCAGTACTTC. It encodes CASSPTGTDQETQYF.

The V gene is TRBV11-3, the J gene TRBJ1-1; 8 bases align to TRBD1. The V gene end was trimmed by 5 bases and the J gene end by 4 bases; junction bases not matched to a gene: 6. This CDR3 has 14 residues. Looked up from germline, CDR1 is SGHNT and CDR2 is YENEEA. For the CDR3, the DNA is TGTGCCAGCAGCCCCCGGACAGGGTCCACTGAAGCTTTCTTT. It specifies CASSPRTGSTEAFF.

This clone appeared a few times. The chain links TRBV18 to TRBJ2-7, with 8 bases identical to TRBD2. The CDR3 is made up of 13 amino acids. J lost 5 bases, V lost 3 bases, and 3 bases had no gene match. From germline, CDR1 is KGHSH and CDR2 LQKENI. CDR3 region: CASSPRGGHEQYF. The CDR3 nucleotides read TGTGCCAGCTCACCTCGGGGGGGCCACGAGCAGTACTTC.

This clone was picked up a small number of times. The chain carries TRBV6-6 and TRBJ1-5; 7 bases line up with TRBD1. V shed 6 bases and J 6 bases; nucleotides not matched to a gene: 14. The length of the CDR3 is 16 residues. Germline assignment: CDR1 MNHNY and CDR2 SVGAGI (reference sequence). As DNA, the CDR3 is TGTGCCAGCAGCTCCACCCGACAGGGAGCGGGTCAGCCCCAGCATTTT. It yields the protein CASSSTRQGAGQPQHF.

This clone came up once. This sequence joins TRBV5-1 and TRBJ1-4; D is perhaps TRBD1 (6 bases). The CDR3 extends over 16 amino acids. The V gene lost 4 bases and the J gene lost 0 bases, with 13 bases spanning the gap. Germline-derived CDR1 and CDR2 are SGHRS and YFSETQ. CDR3 nucleotide sequence: TGCGCCAGCAGCACCGAGCAGGGGACAACTAATGAAAAACTGTTTTTT. It encodes CASSTEQGTTNEKLFF.

The gene calls are TRBV9 and TRBJ2-2; 10 bases fit TRBD1. The J segment lost 5 bases and the V segment lost 0 bases, leaving 7 bases of the junction unmatched. Germline CDR1 SGDLS, CDR2 YYNGEE. There are 17 residues in the CDR3. The CDR3 DNA reads as TGTGCCAGCAGCGTAGGGGCCGGGACAGGGGTTACCGGGGAGCTGTTTTTT. Amino acid sequence: CASSVGAGTGVTGELFF.